These 14 T cell receptor beta chains were all obtained from the same sample, sequenced in a study of tumor and adjacent non-tumor tissue in lung cancer. The library came from three nested PCR rounds adapted from ARM-PCR protocols. A single record per CDR3 protein comes from TCRdb applying MiXCR to the multiplex PCR reads. The profile shows 100,000 or so distinct CDR3 sequences, 60% to 80% of them singletons. The template was RNA from unsorted bulk tissue. Distant lung tissue was collected more than 3 cm away from the tumor edge. Sequencing input: distant non-tumor lung tissue. The receptor source for this set is a man aged 25 to 40 with non-small cell lung cancer.

The chain employs TRBV12-3 or TRBV12-4 and TRBJ1-1; D possibly corresponds to TRBD1 (5 bases). Trimming took 2 bases from V and 9 from J, leaving 13 bases between them. This CDR3 has 13 amino acids. The CDR3 DNA follows: TGTGCCAGCAGTTTACCCGGCAGGGCGCAAGCTTTCTTT. It is translated as CASSLPGRAQAFF.

This rearrangement joins TRBV29-1 to TRBJ2-5; D is unresolved. The V gene's germline CDR1 is SQVTM and CDR2 ANQGSEA. V was trimmed by 6 bases and J by 9 bases, leaving 17 bases between them. This CDR3 spans 12 amino acids. CDR3 nucleotide sequence: TGCAGCGTAGATAGGACCCATGAGGCCCAGTACTTC. It encodes CSVDRTHEAQYF.

As concerns this clonotype: A much bigger clone sits one base away, suggesting this may be a read error. The chain couples TRBV20-1 to TRBJ2-2; TRBD2 is a possible D gene (5 bases). The CDR3 consists of 16 residues. Between the trimmed V and J ends, which lost 0 bases and 4 bases, there was a span of 15 bases. CDR1 is DFQATT, CDR2 SNEGSKA, per germline (reference sequence). The CDR3 protein is CSAREGGGDVTGELFF. The CDR3 nucleotides read TGCAGTGCTAGAGAGGGCGGAGGCGATGTCACCGGGGAGCTGTTTTTT.

In regard to this clonotype: A much larger clone sits a single nucleotide away, making a read error possible. The J gene is TRBJ2-1, the V gene TRBV5-4, with 10 nucleotides matching TRBD2. This CDR3 comprises 15 residues. CDR1 SGHNT and CDR2 YYREEE come from the germline V gene (reference sequence). DNA for the CDR3: TGTGCCGGCAGCTCACTAGCGGGAAAACACAATGAGCAGTTCTTC. Protein product: CAGSSLAGKHNEQFF.

This clonotype was observed a single time. Possible read error: a much larger clone is one base away. The chain uses TRBV28 and TRBJ2-1, with D hard to call. The CDR3 spans 16 residues. The germline V gene encodes CDR1 MDHEN and CDR2 SYDVKM. In nucleotides, the CDR3 is TGTGCCAGCAGTTTCAGTTTCGGACGGAAGTACATTGAGCAGTTCTTC. Residues: CASSFSFGRKYIEQFF.

Remarks on this clonotype: This may arise from a read error, as a much more abundant clone is one base away. The rearrangement uses TRBV4-1 and TRBJ1-4, with a tentative D call TRBD1 (5 bases). CDR1 is MGHRA and CDR2 is YSYEKL in the germline V gene. Trimming removed 1 base at V and 3 bases at J, with 12 bases between. This CDR3 is 16 amino acids long. The chain's CDR3 is CASSQVWGSANEKLFF. The DNA of the CDR3 is TGCGCCAGCAGCCAAGTCTGGGGCTCAGCTAATGAAAAACTGTTTTTT.

About this clonotype: At one boundary the junction diverges from the germline segment, which might be a read error. This chain links TRBV11-2 with TRBJ2-2; D not certain. Germline CDR1 and CDR2: SGHAT and FQNNGV. The CDR3 runs to 16 residues. The CDR3 sequence is CVSSPRHGTNTGELFF. The CDR3 nucleotides read TGTGTCAGCAGCCCCCGACATGGGACGAACACCGGGGAGCTGTTTTTT. The whole variable domain, filled in from reference TRBV11-2 and TRBJ2-2, reads EAGVAQSPRYKIIEKRQSVAFWCNPISGHATLYWYQQILGQGPKLLIQFQNNGVVDDSQLPKDRFSAERLKGVDSTLKIQPAKLEDSAVYLCVSSPRHGTNTGELFFGEGSRLTVL.

The count of this clonotype is one. Compared with germline, one end of the junction differs, possibly owing to a read error. This sequence joins TRBV6-2 or TRBV6-3 and TRBJ2-6; D is perhaps TRBD1 (5 bases). In germline, CDR1 is MNHEY, CDR2 SVGEGT. The CDR3 is 17 amino acids. The chain's CDR3 is CASSQQTVFFGANVLTF. In DNA form, the CDR3 reads TGTGCTAGCAGTCAACAGACAGTTTTCTTTGGGGCCAACGTCCTGACTTTC.

Points on this clonotype: A junction boundary mismatches the germline segment, possibly from a read error. In DNA form, the CDR3 reads TGTGCCAGCTGCTTAGGGGCTGGGGTGCAGTACTTC. Its translation is CASCLGAGVQYF. V and J are TRBV11-2 and TRBJ2-7; TRBD1 might be the D (5 bases). The CDR3 has 12 amino acids. Germline CDR1 is SGHAT and CDR2 is FQNNGV. The variable domain in full, with the rest retrieved from reference TRBV11-2 and TRBJ2-7, is EAGVAQSPRYKIIEKRQSVAFWCNPISGHATLYWYQQILGQGPKLLIQFQNNGVVDDSQLPKDRFSAERLKGVDSTLKIQPAKLEDSAVYLCASCLGAGVQYFGPGTRLTVT.

Details on this clonotype: Mismatch with germline at one junction end may stem from a read error. The chain is built from TRBV7-8 and TRBJ2-3, with D tentatively TRBD1 or TRBD2 (5 bases each). Per germline, CDR1 SGHVS and CDR2 FQNEAQ. The CDR3 loop spans 15 amino acids. CDR3 residues: CVSSLVIGAKDTQYF. The CDR3 DNA follows: TGTGTCAGCAGCTTGGTAATCGGGGCTAAGGATACGCAGTATTTT.

Notes on this clonotype: One junction end disagrees with the germline gene, perhaps due to a read error. This rearrangement joins TRBV6-2 or TRBV6-3 to TRBJ1-2; D perhaps matches TRBD1 (6 bases). Germline lookup yields CDR1 MNHEY and CDR2 SVGEGT. CDR3 length: 15 amino acids. The CDR3, as DNA: TGTGCCAGCAGTTACTGCAGGGGTGCGGGCTATTGCTACACCTTC. It encodes CASSYCRGAGYCYTF.

Remarks on this clonotype: The junction departs from germline at one end; a sequencing error may be responsible. This chain links TRBV5-5 with TRBJ2-1, with 7 nucleotides matching TRBD1. Germline V gene sequence: CDR1 SGHKS, CDR2 YYEKEE (reference sequence). The CDR3 runs to 13 residues. The CDR3 loop reads CTSSSDRADEQFF. The DNA of the CDR3 is TGTACCAGCAGCTCCGACAGGGCCGATGAGCAGTTCTTC.

V gene TRBV10-3 combines with J gene TRBJ2-7; a possible D gene is TRBD1 (5 bases). This CDR3 has 15 amino acids. CDR1 and CDR2 from the germline V gene are ENHRY and SYGVKD. V was pared by 2 bases and J by 4 bases, with 15 bases between. The CDR3 protein is CAISEVSQASYEQYF. The CDR3 region has the DNA TGTGCCATCAGTGAGGTCTCACAGGCTTCATACGAGCAGTACTTC.

This sequence joins TRBV4-2 and TRBJ2-1; D not certain. Germline CDR1 LGHNA, CDR2 YNFKEQ. The CDR3 length is 14 residues. V lost 1 base and J lost 3, with 7 bases in between. Written as DNA, the CDR3 is TGTGCCAGCAGCCAAGCCCTAGACTACAATGAGCAGTTCTTC. It translates to CASSQALDYNEQFF.